This T cell receptor beta chain derives from a study of chemoradiotherapy in HPV16-positive cancers. The V end was cut by 4 bases, the J end by 2 bases, with 11 bases between. The length of the CDR3 is 14 residues. CDR1 MDHEN and CDR2 SYDVKM come from the germline V gene. The data were produced by immunoSEQ multiplex PCR, yet TCRdb's version contains in-frame clones alone and is incomplete. The data hold 5,000 to 5,500 clones, with approximately 80% observed a single time. The V gene is TRBV28, the J gene TRBJ1-2; no clear D gene. The receptor comes from a human donor with HPV-associated anogenital cancer. Collection of the sample occurred from a patient who underwent chemoradiotherapy. CDR3 nucleotide sequence: TGTGCCAGCAGTTCCCCCGACACCAACTATGGCTACACCTTC. Its protein product is CASSSPDTNYGYTF.